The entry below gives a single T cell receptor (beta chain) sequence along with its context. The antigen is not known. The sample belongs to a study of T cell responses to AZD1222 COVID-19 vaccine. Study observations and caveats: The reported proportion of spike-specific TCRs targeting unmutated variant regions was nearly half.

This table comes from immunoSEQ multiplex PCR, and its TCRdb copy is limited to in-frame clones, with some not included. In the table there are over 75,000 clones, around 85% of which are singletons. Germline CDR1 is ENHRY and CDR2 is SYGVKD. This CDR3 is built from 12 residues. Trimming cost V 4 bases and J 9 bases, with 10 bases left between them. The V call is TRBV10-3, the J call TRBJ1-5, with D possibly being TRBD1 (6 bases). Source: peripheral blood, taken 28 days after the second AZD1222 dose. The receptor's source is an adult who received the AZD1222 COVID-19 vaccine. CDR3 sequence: CAISAGDGPQHF. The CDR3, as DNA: TGTGCCATCAGTGCAGGGGACGGGCCCCAGCATTTT.